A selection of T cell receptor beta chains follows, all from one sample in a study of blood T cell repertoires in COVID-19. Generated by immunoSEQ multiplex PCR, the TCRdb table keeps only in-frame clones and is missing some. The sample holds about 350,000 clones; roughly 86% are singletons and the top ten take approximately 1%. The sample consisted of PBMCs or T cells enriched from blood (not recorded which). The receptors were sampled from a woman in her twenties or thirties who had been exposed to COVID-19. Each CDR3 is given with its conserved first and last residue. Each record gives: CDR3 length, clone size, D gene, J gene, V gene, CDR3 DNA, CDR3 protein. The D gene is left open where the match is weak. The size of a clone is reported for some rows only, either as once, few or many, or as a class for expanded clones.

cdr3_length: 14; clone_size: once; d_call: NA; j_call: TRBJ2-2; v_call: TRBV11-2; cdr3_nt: TGTGCCAGCAGCCGACAAGGCGCCGGCGGGGAGCTGTTTTTT; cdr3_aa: CASSRQGAGGELFF
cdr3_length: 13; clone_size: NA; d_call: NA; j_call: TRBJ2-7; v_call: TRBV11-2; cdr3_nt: TGTGCCAGCAGCTTAGGGGACTTCTACGAGCAGTACTTC; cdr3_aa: CASSLGDFYEQYF
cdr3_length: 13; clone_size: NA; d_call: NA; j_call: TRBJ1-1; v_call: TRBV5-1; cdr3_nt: TGCGCCAGCAGCCCCTTTAACCTGGGCGAAGCTTTCTTT; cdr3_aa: CASSPFNLGEAFF
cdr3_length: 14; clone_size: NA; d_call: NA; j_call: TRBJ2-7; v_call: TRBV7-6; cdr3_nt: TGTGCCAGCAGCTCAAAACCCGGGTTCGGCGAGCAGTACTTC; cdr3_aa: CASSSKPGFGEQYF
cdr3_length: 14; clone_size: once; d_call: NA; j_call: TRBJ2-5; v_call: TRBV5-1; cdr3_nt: TGCGCCAGCAGCTTGGGGCAGGGGGGAGAGACCCAGTACTTC; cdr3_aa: CASSLGQGGETQYF
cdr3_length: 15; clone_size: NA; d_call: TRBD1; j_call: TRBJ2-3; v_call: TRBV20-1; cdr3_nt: TGCAGTGCTAGTCCAGGGGGTTCCAGCACAGATACGCAGTATTTT; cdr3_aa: CSASPGGSSTDTQYF
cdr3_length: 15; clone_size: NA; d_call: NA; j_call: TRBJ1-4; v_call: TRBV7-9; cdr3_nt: TGTGCCAGCAGCCGAGCAGGGACAACTAATGAAAAACTGTTTTTT; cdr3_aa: CASSRAGTTNEKLFF
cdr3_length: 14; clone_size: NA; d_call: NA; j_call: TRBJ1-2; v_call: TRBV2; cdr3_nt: TGTGCCAGCAGTGAATCGGGAGAAAACTATGGCTACACCTTC; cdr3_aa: CASSESGENYGYTF
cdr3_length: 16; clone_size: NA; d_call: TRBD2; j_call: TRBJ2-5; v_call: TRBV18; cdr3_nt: TGTGCCAGCTCACCACTGCGGGGGGCGCAACAAGAGACCCAGTACTTC; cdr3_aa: CASSPLRGAQQETQYF
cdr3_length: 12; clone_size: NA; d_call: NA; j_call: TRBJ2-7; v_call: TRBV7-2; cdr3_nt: TGTGCCAGCAGACCGACGGCGGGCGAGCAGTACTTC; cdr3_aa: CASRPTAGEQYF
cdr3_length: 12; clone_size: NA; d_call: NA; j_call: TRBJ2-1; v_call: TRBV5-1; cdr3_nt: TGCGCCAGCAGCTGGGGGGTAAATGAGCAGTTCTTC; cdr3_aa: CASSWGVNEQFF
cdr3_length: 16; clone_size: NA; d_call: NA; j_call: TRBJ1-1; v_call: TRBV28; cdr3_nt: TGTGCCAGCAGCCAAGAAGCCGGGAAGATGAACACTGAAGCTTTCTTT; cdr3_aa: CASSQEAGKMNTEAFF
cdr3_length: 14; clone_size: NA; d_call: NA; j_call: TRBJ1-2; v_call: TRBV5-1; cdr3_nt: TGCGCCAGCAGCCCACTCAGGGGAGTGAGCGGCTACACCTTC; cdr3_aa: CASSPLRGVSGYTF
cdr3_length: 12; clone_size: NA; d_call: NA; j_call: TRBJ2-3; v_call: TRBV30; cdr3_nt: TGTGCCTGGAGTCGAGTCACAGATACGCAGTATTTT; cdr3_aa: CAWSRVTDTQYF
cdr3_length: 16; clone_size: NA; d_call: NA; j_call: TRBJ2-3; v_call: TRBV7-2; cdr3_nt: TGTGCCAGCAGCCCAGGACTGGGACTCGCCGCAGATACGCAGTATTTT; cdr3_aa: CASSPGLGLAADTQYF
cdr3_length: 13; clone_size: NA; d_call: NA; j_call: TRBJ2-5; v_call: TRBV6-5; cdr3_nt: TGTGCCAGCAGCCGACAGTTCTGGGAGACCCAGTACTTC; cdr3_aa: CASSRQFWETQYF
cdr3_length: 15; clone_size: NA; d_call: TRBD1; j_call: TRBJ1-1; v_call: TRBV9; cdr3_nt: TGTGCCAGCAGCGCACAAACCGGGACAGGCGGCGTAGCTTTCTTT; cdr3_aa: CASSAQTGTGGVAFF
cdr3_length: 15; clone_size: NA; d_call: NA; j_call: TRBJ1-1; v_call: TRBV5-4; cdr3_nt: TGTGCCAGCAGCTTGGAAGCAGGGATGAACACTGAAGCTTTCTTT; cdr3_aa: CASSLEAGMNTEAFF
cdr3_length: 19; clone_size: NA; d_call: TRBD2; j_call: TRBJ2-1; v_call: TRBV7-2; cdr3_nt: TGTGCCAGCAGCTTAGTCCGACTAGCGGGAGGGCCCTCCTACAATGAGCAGTTCTTC; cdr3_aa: CASSLVRLAGGPSYNEQFF
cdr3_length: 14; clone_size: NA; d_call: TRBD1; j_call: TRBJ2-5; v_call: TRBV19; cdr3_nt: TGTGCCAGTAGGGCCCTGGGACAGGCGGAGACCCAGTACTTC; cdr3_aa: CASRALGQAETQYF